The 17 T cell receptor beta chains below come from one sample, sequenced in a study of CD8 T cells in Susac syndrome. A quantity of 0.5 to 1 ug RNA underwent reverse transcription using random hexamers. Each CDR3 protein gets one entry after TCRdb re-called the immunoSEQ multiplex PCR reads with MiXCR. The table records about 150,000 distinct CDR3 sequences, over 85% of them present only once. What was sequenced was CD8+ T cells from PBMCs. These receptors were taken from a human donor with multiple sclerosis.

The V and J genes are TRBV12-3 or TRBV12-4 and TRBJ2-2; D is ambiguous. This CDR3 region has 15 residues. Trimming shortened V by 8 bases and J by 1 base, and 14 bases separated the two germline ends. The CDR3, as DNA: TGTGCCAGCCACGTCCGAGCCTTGAACACCGGGGAGCTGTTTTTT. This gives the protein CASHVRALNTGELFF.

V gene TRBV20-1 combines with J gene TRBJ2-6; the D gene is possibly TRBD1 (5 bases). CDR3 length: 13 residues. Per the germline V gene, CDR1 is DFQATT and CDR2 is SNEGSKA (reference sequence). CDR3 sequence (DNA): TGCAAAGGGGCTGGGCCCGGGGCCAACGTCCTGACTTTC. It encodes CKGAGPGANVLTF.

This rearrangement joins TRBV20-1 to TRBJ1-5; D is undetermined. V dropped 1 base and J dropped 8 bases, with 15 bases sitting between them. Per the germline V gene, CDR1 is DFQATT and CDR2 is SNEGSKA (reference sequence). This CDR3 spans 14 amino acids. CDR3 region: CSARGGAQAEPQHF. The CDR3 nucleotides are TGCAGTGCTAGAGGGGGAGCCCAAGCGGAGCCCCAGCATTTT.

The rearrangement joins TRBV4-2 to TRBJ1-1; D unresolved. This CDR3 region has 16 residues. Trimming cost V 0 bases and J 1 base, with 12 bases left between them. The germline gives CDR1 LGHNA, CDR2 YNFKEQ. In DNA form, the CDR3 reads TGTGCCAGCAGCCAAGATCTGGAACGGGGGAACACTGAAGCTTTCTTT. The encoded protein is CASSQDLERGNTEAFF.

CDR3 sequence: CSAPLDRASNGYTF. The CDR3 nucleotides read TGCAGCGCCCCCCTCGACAGGGCTTCTAATGGCTACACCTTC. The rearrangement links TRBV29-1 to TRBJ1-2; TRBD1 matches at 7 bases. The CDR3 length is 14 residues. CDR1 is SQVTM and CDR2 is ANQGSEA in the germline V gene. Germline trimming cut 7 bases from V and 6 bases from J; bases unmatched to any gene: 14.

The chain uses TRBV27 and TRBJ2-7, with unresolved D. V lost 0 bases and J lost 2, with 14 bases in between. The CDR3 is 16 residues long. From germline, CDR1 is MNHEY and CDR2 SMNVEV (reference sequence). The CDR3 spells CASSLSLGNRPYEQYF. CDR3 in DNA: TGTGCCAGCAGTTTATCGCTAGGGAATCGTCCCTACGAGCAGTACTTC.

The chain has TRBV12-3 or TRBV12-4 and TRBJ2-5; weak D call: TRBD2 (6 bases). CDR3 length: 13 amino acids. V lost 10 bases to trimming and J lost 1 base, with 13 bases between them. The CDR3 sequence is CAIGGAAQETQYF. The CDR3 region has the DNA TGTGCCATCGGAGGGGCGGCCCAAGAGACCCAGTACTTC.

This chain uses TRBV25-1 with TRBJ1-1; TRBD1 is a possible D gene (6 bases). The germline CDR1 and CDR2 sequences are MGHDK and SYGVNS. The CDR3 covers 16 residues. V lost 7 bases, J lost 0 bases, and 18 bases lay in between. CDR3 in amino acids: CASTKGGARMNTEAFF. CDR3 DNA sequence: TGTGCCAGCACCAAGGGGGGGGCGCGAATGAACACTGAAGCTTTCTTT.

The V gene is TRBV29-1, the J gene TRBJ2-1; 9 positions agree with TRBD1. CDR1 and CDR2 from the germline V gene are SQVTM and ANQGSEA. The V gene end was trimmed by 3 bases and the J gene end by 4 bases; junction bases not matched to a gene: 4. The CDR3 sequence is 14 residues long. The CDR3 coding sequence is TGCAGCGTTGACTTGGGACAGGGATACAATGAGCAGTTCTTC. This codes for CSVDLGQGYNEQFF.

The chain links TRBV6-2 or TRBV6-3 to TRBJ1-1; TRBD1 agrees at 7 bases. The CDR3 is 14 residues long. After removal of 0 bases from V and 4 bases from J, the junction contained 2 bases not matched to a gene. CDR1 MNHEY and CDR2 SVGEGT come from the germline V gene. CDR3 sequence: CASSYSQGGTEAFF. In DNA, the CDR3 is TGTGCCAGCAGTTACTCGCAGGGGGGCACTGAAGCTTTCTTT.

The chain has TRBV20-1 and TRBJ2-7, with TRBD1 identical over 7 bases. With 0 bases clipped from V and 4 bases from J, the junction kept 6 bases outside the gene matches. The CDR3 contains 14 residues. Germline V gene lookup returns CDR1 DFQATT and CDR2 SNEGSKA (reference sequence). CDR3 sequence reads: CSARDLSRGYEQYF. The DNA for the CDR3 is TGCAGTGCTAGAGATCTGAGCAGGGGGTACGAGCAGTACTTC.

This rearrangement joins TRBV30 to TRBJ1-1, with D perhaps TRBD1 (5 bases). Germline loops: CDR1 GTSNPN, CDR2 SVGIG (reference sequence). The CDR3 consists of 18 residues. The V end was cut by 0 bases, the J end by 3 bases, with 23 bases between. The CDR3 spells CAWSVAAGTNWFYTEAFF. CDR3 nucleotides: TGTGCCTGGAGTGTAGCGGCAGGGACGAACTGGTTTTACACTGAAGCTTTCTTT. Complete variable domain (other parts from reference TRBV30 and TRBJ1-1): SQTIHQWPATLVQPVGSPLSLECTVEGTSNPNLYWYRQAAGRGLQLLFYSVGIGQISSEVPQNLSASRPQDRQFILSSKKLLLSDSGFYLCAWSVAAGTNWFYTEAFFGQGTRLTVV.

As DNA, the CDR3 is TGTGCCAGCAGCTTAGGGGCAGTCTCCTCCTACAATGAGCAGTTCTTC. Protein: CASSLGAVSSYNEQFF. The chain recombines TRBV13 with TRBJ2-1; D not certain. Germline assignment: CDR1 PRHDT and CDR2 FYEKMQ (reference sequence). The V gene lost 0 bases and the J gene lost 0 bases, with 9 bases spanning the gap. This CDR3 is built from 16 residues.

This rearrangement joins TRBV27 to TRBJ1-4; D remains ambiguous. This CDR3 comprises 16 residues. Germline CDR1 and CDR2: MNHEY and SMNVEV (reference sequence). The V end was cut by 3 bases, the J end by 3 bases, with 14 bases between. The CDR3, as DNA: TGTGCCAGCAGTTTGATTCCGGGGTTCCCTAATGAAAAACTGTTTTTT. This encodes CASSLIPGFPNEKLFF.

The gene calls are TRBV7-9 and TRBJ1-1; tentatively, D is TRBD1 (5 bases). Per germline, CDR1 SEHNR and CDR2 FQNEAQ (reference sequence). This CDR3 has 18 residues. The V end lost 3 bases, the J end lost 1 base, and 21 bases lay between the germline ends. The CDR3 protein is CASSFPTRGKVWNTEAFF. Here the CDR3 DNA reads TGTGCCAGCAGCTTCCCGACGAGGGGTAAGGTATGGAACACTGAAGCTTTCTTT.

V usage is TRBV20-1 and J usage is TRBJ1-2; 8 bases map to TRBD1. V shed 0 bases and J 5 bases; nucleotides not matched to a gene: 8. This CDR3 contains 15 residues. Per the germline V gene, CDR1 is DFQATT and CDR2 is SNEGSKA (reference sequence). CDR3 in amino acids: CSARDRRGQAYGYTF. CDR3 in DNA: TGCAGTGCTAGAGATCGAAGGGGACAGGCTTATGGCTACACCTTC.

The V and J genes are TRBV30 and TRBJ1-2, with TRBD1 identical over 8 bases. Germline CDR1 reads GTSNPN; CDR2 reads SVGIG (reference sequence). V was clipped by 1 base and J by 2 bases; unmatched bases: 6. This CDR3 comprises 15 residues. CDR3 region: CAWSGPRTGNYGYTF. The CDR3 nucleotides read TGTGCCTGGAGTGGACCAAGGACAGGGAACTATGGCTACACCTTC.